Shown below are 5 T cell receptor beta chains from a single sample sequenced in a study of metastatic and nonmetastatic thyroid tumors. Each patient went into thyroid surgery without having received any treatment. TCRdb used MiXCR to call clones anew from the PCR reads. This table has roughly 40,000 clones, 12% appearing once. What was sequenced was blood. The receptors shown here come from a male donor with papillary thyroid cancer or a benign thyroid nodule (not recorded which). Some clones in this sample may be carry-over from other donors' samples.

This clone was seen at least ten times. The chain has TRBV28 and TRBJ1-1; no clear D. Germline values: CDR1 MDHEN, CDR2 SYDVKM. V shed 6 bases and J shed 1 base, with 9 bases lying between them. The CDR3 length is 13 residues. As DNA, the CDR3 is TGTGCCAGCAGCCACCAGAGGAACACTGAAGCTTTCTTT. Translating gives CASSHQRNTEAFF.

The chain links TRBV5-1 to TRBJ1-6; D remains ambiguous. CDR3 length: 13 residues. Germline V gene sequence: CDR1 SGHRS, CDR2 YFSETQ. With 0 bases removed from V and 9 bases from J, the gap between germline ends came to 7 bases. The chain's CDR3 is CASSLEVRSPLHF. DNA for the CDR3: TGCGCCAGCAGCTTGGAGGTACGTTCACCCCTCCACTTT. The full variable domain, rest sourced from reference TRBV5-1 and TRBJ1-6, is KAGVTQTPRYLIKTRGQQVTLSCSPISGHRSVSWYQQTPGQGLQFLFEYFSETQRNKGNFPGRFSGRQFSNSRSEMNVSTLELGDSALYLCASSLEVRSPLHFGNGTRLTVT.

In its sample, this clone was seen many times. The chain joins TRBV20-1 to TRBJ2-3; the D gene is possibly TRBD1 (6 bases). CDR1 and CDR2 from the germline V gene are DFQATT and SNEGSKA (reference sequence). The CDR3 sequence is 16 residues long. Trimming stripped 0 bases from V and 2 bases from J, with 15 bases between. The CDR3 is CSAREPTGTYTDTQYF. The CDR3 nucleotides read TGCAGTGCTAGAGAGCCGACAGGAACCTACACAGATACGCAGTATTTT.

As for this clone: Given a much more abundant clone one base away, this may be a read error. The chain carries TRBV3-1 and TRBJ2-7; D might be TRBD1 or TRBD2, each matching 5 bases. The germline V gene has CDR1 LGHDT and CDR2 YNNKEL (reference sequence). CDR3 length: 14 amino acids. V lost 7 bases and J lost 0, with 13 bases in between. In DNA form, the CDR3 reads TGTGCCAGCATCGAACGGGACCACTCCTACGAGCAGTACTTC. Protein product: CASIERDHSYEQYF.

There are many counts of this clone. This chain connects TRBV2 to TRBJ1-2; TRBD1 matches 11 bases. Per germline, CDR1 SNHLY and CDR2 FYNNEI. The ends lost 6 bases at V and 4 bases at J; junction bases unmatched: 7. This CDR3 region has 15 residues. CDR3 in amino acids: CASRSGQGEPYGYTF. The CDR3 DNA sequence: TGTGCCAGCAGATCGGGACAGGGGGAGCCCTATGGCTACACCTTC.